The 20 T cell receptor beta chains below come from one sample, sequenced in a study of graft-versus-host responses after intestinal transplantation. Repertoires were generated with immunoSEQ multiplex PCR, while TCRdb's copy carries only in-frame clones and drops some. The table lists approximately 97,000 clones, roughly nine tenths of them singletons. Their antigens remain unidentified. This sample comprised unstimulated CD4+ T cells sorted from spleen or lymph node cells, obtained before transplant. These receptors all stem from a human donor who was the organ donor for an intestinal transplant.

This clone has more than one count but fewer than ten. The CDR3: CASRTSAGNTIYF. The CDR3 region has the DNA TGTGCCAGCAGAACATCCGCTGGAAACACCATATATTTT. The chain has TRBV7-9 and TRBJ1-3, with D unclear. There are 13 residues in the CDR3. Germline CDR1 is SEHNR and CDR2 is FQNEAQ (reference sequence). Trimming pared 6 bases from V and 2 bases from J, leaving 8 bases between. Combining the CDR3 with reference TRBV7-9 and TRBJ1-3 gives the whole variable domain DTGVSQNPRHKITKRGQNVTFRCDPISEHNRLYWYRQTLGQGPEFLTYFQNEAQLEKSRLLSDRFSAERPKGSFSTLEIQRTEQGDSAMYLCASRTSAGNTIYFGEGSWLTVV.

The chain recombines TRBV5-1 with TRBJ2-5, with D possibly matching TRBD1 (5 bases). The J call may be incorrect, as the DNA end agrees better with TRBJ2-7. The CDR3 has 16 residues. Germline assignment: CDR1 SGHRS and CDR2 YFSETQ. As DNA, the CDR3 is TGCGCCAGCAGCTTGGCGGACAAACTCCCTTCCTACGAGCAGTACTTC. Amino acids: CASSLADKLPSYEQYF.

V usage is TRBV7-9 and J usage is TRBJ2-7; 7 bases fit TRBD1. CDR1 and CDR2 from the germline V gene are SEHNR and FQNEAQ (reference sequence). CDR3 length: 14 residues. V lost 2 bases to trimming and J lost 3 bases; unmatched junction nucleotides: 4. This chain's CDR3 is CASSLKGANYEQYF. The CDR3 bases are TGTGCCAGCAGCTTAAAGGGGGCTAACTACGAGCAGTACTTC. The variable domain in full, with the rest retrieved from reference TRBV7-9 and TRBJ2-7, is DTGVSQNPRHKITKRGQNVTFRCDPISEHNRLYWYRQTLGQGPEFLTYFQNEAQLEKSRLLSDRFSAERPKGSFSTLEIQRTEQGDSAMYLCASSLKGANYEQYFGPGTRLTVT.

This clone occurred once. The genes are TRBV5-5 and TRBJ1-1, with D tentatively TRBD1 (6 bases). Trimming cost V 0 bases and J 4 bases, with 13 bases left between them. This CDR3 has 15 amino acids. Germline CDR1 is SGHKS and CDR2 is YYEKEE (reference sequence). The DNA of the CDR3 is TGTGCCAGCAGCTTGGCCACAGGGTTGGGCACTGAAGCTTTCTTT. This encodes CASSLATGLGTEAFF.

The CDR3 DNA reads TGCGCCAGCAGACCCGGGACAGGGAGCCACGAGCAGTACTTC. Translating gives CASRPGTGSHEQYF. The rearrangement uses TRBV10-2 and TRBJ2-7; 9 positions match TRBD1. With V trimmed by 6 bases and J by 5 bases, 8 bases remained unmatched. The CDR3 has 14 residues. Per germline, CDR1 WSHSY and CDR2 SAAADI.

This chain uses TRBV9 with TRBJ2-5, with TRBD2 matching over 9 bases. The CDR3 contains 15 residues. The V and J ends lost 0 bases and 1 base, in that order; junction bases with no gene match: 1. CDR1 SGDLS and CDR2 YYNGEE come from the germline V gene. CDR3 in DNA: TGTGCCAGCAGCGTAGGACTAGCGGTCCAAGAGACCCAGTACTTC. This encodes CASSVGLAVQETQYF.

The rearrangement joins TRBV4-1 to TRBJ2-1, with TRBD2 matching 8 bases. CDR1 and CDR2 (germline): MGHRA, YSYEKL. The CDR3 has 17 amino acids. V trimming: 4 bases; J trimming: 5 bases; junction bases outside the gene matches: 13. CDR3 in DNA: TGCGCCAGCAGCCGTACTGCGGGGGGTCTTCTCGACAATGAGCAGTTCTTC. Its translation is CASSRTAGGLLDNEQFF.

The V gene is TRBV4-3, the J gene TRBJ2-7, with 9 nucleotides matching TRBD2. This CDR3 contains 15 residues. V shed 4 bases, J shed 3 bases, and the junction held 7 bases outside the gene matches. Germline V lookup: CDR1 LGHNA, CDR2 YSLEER. CDR3: CASSRAGGGLYEQYF. The CDR3 coding sequence is TGCGCCAGCAGCCGAGCGGGGGGTGGACTCTACGAGCAGTACTTC.

The chain joins TRBV7-3 to TRBJ2-5; 11 nucleotides match TRBD1. The J call may be mistaken, given a closer DNA end match to TRBJ2-7. Per germline, CDR1 SGHTA and CDR2 FQGTGA. This CDR3 comprises 13 residues. CDR3: CASSRTGGGEQYF. For the CDR3, the DNA is TGTGCCAGCAGCCGGACAGGGGGCGGCGAGCAGTACTTC.

This clone showed up just once. V and J are TRBV28 and TRBJ2-7; 10 positions match TRBD1. V was clipped by 3 bases and J by 2 bases; unmatched bases: 7. CDR3 length: 16 residues. CDR1 is MDHEN, CDR2 SYDVKM, per germline. The CDR3 DNA is TGTGCCAGCAGTTTTTTGGGACAGGGGCCAACCTACGAGCAGTACTTC. It encodes CASSFLGQGPTYEQYF.

The gene calls are TRBV11-2 and TRBJ1-6; the match to TRBD1 covers 7 bases. The V gene end was trimmed by 5 bases and the J gene end by 1 base; junction bases not matched to a gene: 5. CDR3 size: 16 residues. The germline CDR1 and CDR2 sequences are SGHAT and FQNNGV. As DNA, the CDR3 is TGTGCCAGCAGCATCACAGGGGTATCCTATAATTCACCCCTCCACTTT. Residues: CASSITGVSYNSPLHF.

The J gene is TRBJ2-5, the V gene TRBV11-2; 7 bases agree with TRBD1. Germline assignment: CDR1 SGHAT and CDR2 FQNNGV. V shed 1 base and J 1 base; nucleotides not matched to a gene: 12. This CDR3 is built from 18 residues. The CDR3 nucleotides are TGTGCCAGCAGCTTAGTGGGCTACTGGGACAGCACCCAAGAGACCCAGTACTTC. Residues: CASSLVGYWDSTQETQYF.

The V gene is TRBV6-1, the J gene TRBJ2-3; possibly TRBD1 for D (5 bases). Germline V gene sequence: CDR1 MNHNS, CDR2 SASEGT. The CDR3 has 13 residues. The V gene lost 3 bases and the J gene lost 4 bases, with 8 bases spanning the gap. CDR3 nucleotides: TGTGCCAGCAGTGAGGTGGGGCCAGATACGCAGTATTTT. This encodes CASSEVGPDTQYF.

The rearrangement joins TRBV7-9 to TRBJ2-2; 8 bases line up with TRBD1. V lost 4 bases to trimming and J lost 0 bases; unmatched junction nucleotides: 1. Per the germline V gene, CDR1 is SEHNR and CDR2 is FQNEAQ (reference sequence). CDR3 length: 15 residues. In DNA form, the CDR3 reads TGTGCCAGCAGCTCGACAGGGGCGAACACCGGGGAGCTGTTTTTT. Protein: CASSSTGANTGELFF. Full variable domain (outside the CDR3, taken from reference TRBV7-9 and TRBJ2-2): DTGVSQNPRHKITKRGQNVTFRCDPISEHNRLYWYRQTLGQGPEFLTYFQNEAQLEKSRLLSDRFSAERPKGSFSTLEIQRTEQGDSAMYLCASSSTGANTGELFFGEGSRLTVL.

This clone was detected only once. This chain links TRBV10-3 with TRBJ1-6, with D unclear. The CDR3 runs 15 residues. Germline CDR1 and CDR2: ENHRY and SYGVKD. The V gene lost 3 bases and the J gene lost 8 bases, with 14 bases spanning the gap. CDR3 amino acids: CAISESGMRDSPLHF. CDR3 DNA: TGTGCCATCAGTGAATCCGGGATGAGAGATTCACCCCTCCACTTT.

The J gene is TRBJ2-1, the V gene TRBV7-6; D is uncertain. The CDR3 is made up of 11 amino acids. The V and J ends lost 1 base and 9 bases respectively, with 4 bases between them. Germline loops: CDR1 SGHVS, CDR2 FNYEAQ. The CDR3: CASSLGVEQFF. The CDR3 region has the DNA TGTGCCAGCAGCTTAGGCGTTGAGCAGTTCTTC.

V usage is TRBV6-5 and J usage is TRBJ2-7; 10 positions match TRBD1. The CDR3 spans 14 residues. The V gene end was trimmed by 6 bases and the J gene end by 4 bases; junction bases not matched to a gene: 6. CDR1 MNHEY and CDR2 SVGAGI come from the germline V gene. The CDR3 here is CASRSMDRGYEQYF. DNA of the CDR3: TGTGCCAGCAGGTCAATGGACAGGGGGTACGAGCAGTACTTC.

The V call is TRBV27, the J call TRBJ1-4, with D possibly matching TRBD1 (5 bases). The CDR3 is made up of 15 amino acids. V dropped 2 bases and J dropped 5 bases, with 12 bases sitting between them. Germline V CDR1 and CDR2: MNHEY, SMNVEV (reference sequence). CDR3 loop: CASSLTGTRNEKLFF. The CDR3 region has the DNA TGTGCCAGCAGTTTAACCGGGACTCGAAATGAAAAACTGTTTTTT.

V is TRBV9 and J is TRBJ1-2; 8 bases are a match to TRBD1. The CDR3 loop spans 20 amino acids. Looked up from germline, CDR1 is SGDLS and CDR2 is YYNGEE. V lost 3 bases, J lost 1 base, and 20 bases stayed unmatched. The CDR3: CASSASGSPGGRGHNYGYTF. The DNA for the CDR3 is TGTGCCAGCAGCGCATCAGGGAGTCCAGGGGGCAGGGGGCATAACTATGGCTACACCTTC.

The chain joins TRBV25-1 to TRBJ1-3; 10 bases match TRBD1. With V trimmed by 1 base and J by 2 bases, 5 bases remained unmatched. Germline V CDR1 and CDR2: MGHDK, SYGVNS. The CDR3 has 17 amino acids. The DNA for the CDR3 is TGTGCCAGCAGTGAATCCTCCGGGACAGGGGCTGGAAACACCATATATTTT. Protein product: CASSESSGTGAGNTIYF.